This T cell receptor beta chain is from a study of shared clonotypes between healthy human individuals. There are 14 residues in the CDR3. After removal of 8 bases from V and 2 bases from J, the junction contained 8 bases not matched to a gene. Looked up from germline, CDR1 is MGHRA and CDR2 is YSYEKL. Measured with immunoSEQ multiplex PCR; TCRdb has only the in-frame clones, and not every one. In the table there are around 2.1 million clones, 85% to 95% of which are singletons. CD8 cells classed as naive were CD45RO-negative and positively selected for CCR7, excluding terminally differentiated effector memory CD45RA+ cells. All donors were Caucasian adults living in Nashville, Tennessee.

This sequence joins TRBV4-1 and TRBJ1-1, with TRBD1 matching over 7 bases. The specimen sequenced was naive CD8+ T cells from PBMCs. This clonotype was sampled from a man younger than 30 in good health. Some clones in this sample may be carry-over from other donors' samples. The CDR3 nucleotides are TGCGCCAGCCAACAGGGGCCGGGAAACACTGAAGCTTTCTTT. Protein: CASQQGPGNTEAFF.